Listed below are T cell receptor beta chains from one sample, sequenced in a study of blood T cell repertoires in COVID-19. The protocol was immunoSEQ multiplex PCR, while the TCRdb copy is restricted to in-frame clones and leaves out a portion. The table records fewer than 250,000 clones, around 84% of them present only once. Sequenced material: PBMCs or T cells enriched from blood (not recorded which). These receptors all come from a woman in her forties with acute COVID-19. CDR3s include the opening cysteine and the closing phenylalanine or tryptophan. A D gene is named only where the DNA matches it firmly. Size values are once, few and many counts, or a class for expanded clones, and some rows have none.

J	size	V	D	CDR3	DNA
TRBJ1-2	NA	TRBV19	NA	CASSPGEQPGTF	TGTGCCAGTAGTCCAGGGGAACAGCCGGGGACCTTC
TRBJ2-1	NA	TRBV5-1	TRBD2	CASSLLASGYNEQFF	TGCGCCAGCAGCTTGCTCGCTAGCGGATACAATGAGCAGTTCTTC
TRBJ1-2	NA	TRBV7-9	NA	CASSLLGGNYGYTF	TGTGCCAGCAGCCTACTCGGGGGGAACTATGGCTACACCTTC
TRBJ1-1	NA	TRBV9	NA	CASSVQGDTEAFF	TGTGCCAGCAGCGTCCAGGGTGACACTGAAGCTTTCTTT
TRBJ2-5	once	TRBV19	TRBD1	CASSMDGTGGETQYF	TGTGCCAGTAGTATGGACGGGACAGGGGGAGAGACCCAGTACTTC
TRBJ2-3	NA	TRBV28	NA	CASSFGTFQEDTQYF	TGTGCCAGCAGTTTTGGTACTTTCCAGGAAGATACGCAGTATTTT
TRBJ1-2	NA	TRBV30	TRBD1	CAWSTGTGVYYGYTF	TGTGCCTGGAGCACCGGGACAGGGGTGTACTATGGCTACACCTTC
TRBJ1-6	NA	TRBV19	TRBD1	CASKEGQIRTSPLHF	TGTGCCAGTAAGGAGGGACAGATAAGAACCTCACCCCTCCACTTT
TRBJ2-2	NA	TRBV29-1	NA	CSVEAGFYTGELFF	TGCAGCGTTGAAGCGGGGTTCTACACCGGGGAGCTGTTTTTT
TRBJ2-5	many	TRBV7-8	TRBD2	CASSLEVRLAGGRKTQYF	TGTGCCAGCAGCTTAGAGGTTAGACTAGCGGGGGGAAGGAAGACCCAGTACTTC
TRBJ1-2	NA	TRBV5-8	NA	CASSYHSQGRYGYTF	TGTGCCAGCAGCTACCACTCACAGGGCCGCTATGGCTACACCTTC
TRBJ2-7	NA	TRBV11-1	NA	CASSLHEGEQYF	TGTGCCAGCAGCTTACATGAGGGCGAGCAGTACTTC
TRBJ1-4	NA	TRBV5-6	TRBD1	CASSWGQRNEKLFF	TGTGCCAGCAGTTGGGGACAGCGCAATGAAAAACTGTTTTTT
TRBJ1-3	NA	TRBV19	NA	CASSSGTATGNTIYF	TGTGCCAGTAGTAGCGGGACGGCTACTGGAAACACCATATATTTT
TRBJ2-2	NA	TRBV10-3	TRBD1	CATEPWRGQGRNTGELFF	TGTGCCACGGAACCCTGGAGGGGACAGGGCAGGAACACCGGGGAGCTGTTTTTT
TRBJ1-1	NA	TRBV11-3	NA	CASSLDNSNTEAFF	TGTGCCAGCAGCCTGGACAACTCGAACACTGAAGCTTTCTTT
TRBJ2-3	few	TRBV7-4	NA	CASSEEDGSTDTQYF	TGTGCCAGCAGCGAAGAAGACGGGAGCACAGATACGCAGTATTTT
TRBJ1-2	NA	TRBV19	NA	CASSIGFVSYGYTF	TGTGCCAGTAGTATAGGATTTGTCAGCTATGGCTACACCTTC
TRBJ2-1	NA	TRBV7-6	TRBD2	CASSHPGLVRNEQFF	TGTGCCAGCAGCCATCCGGGACTAGTGAGAAATGAGCAGTTCTTC
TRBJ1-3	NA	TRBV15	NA	CATSRDYTGRSGNTIYF	TGTGCCACCAGCAGAGATTACACAGGCCGCTCTGGAAACACCATATATTTT
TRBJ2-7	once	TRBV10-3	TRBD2	CAISDGSGGIYEQYF	TGTGCCATCAGTGATGGTAGCGGGGGGATCTACGAGCAGTACTTC
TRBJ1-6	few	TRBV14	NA	CASSQVGGRIHSPLHF	TGTGCCAGCAGCCAAGTGGGAGGGAGGATTCATTCACCCCTCCACTTT
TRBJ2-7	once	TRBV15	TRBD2	CATSILTGGSRYEQYF	TGTGCCACCAGCATTCTCACCGGGGGGAGTCGGTACGAGCAGTACTTC
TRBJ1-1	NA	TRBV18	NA	CASSPPVWTAMNTEAFF	TGTGCCAGCTCACCACCCGTCTGGACAGCCATGAACACTGAAGCTTTCTTT
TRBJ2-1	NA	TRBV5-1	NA	CASSFGTPGNEQFF	TGCGCCAGCAGCTTCGGGACTCCGGGAAATGAGCAGTTCTTC
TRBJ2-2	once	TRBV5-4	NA	CASSLGLAGAGELFF	TGTGCCAGCAGCTTAGGTCTAGCCGGGGCCGGGGAGCTGTTTTTT
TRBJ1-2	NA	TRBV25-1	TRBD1	CASSRLGQVYGYTF	TGTGCCAGCAGTCGTCTGGGACAGGTCTATGGCTACACCTTC
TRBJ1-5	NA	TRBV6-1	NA	CASSEVRQPQHF	TGTGCCAGCAGTGAAGTTCGTCAGCCCCAGCATTTT
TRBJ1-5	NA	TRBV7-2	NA	CASSLVDNNQPQHF	TGTGCCAGCAGCTTAGTGGACAATAATCAGCCCCAGCATTTT
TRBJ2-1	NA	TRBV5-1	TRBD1	CASSLAGQGNNEQFF	TGCGCCAGCAGCTTGGCTGGACAGGGGAACAATGAGCAGTTCTTC
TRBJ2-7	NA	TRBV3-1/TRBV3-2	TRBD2	CASSPAGDSYEQYF	TGTGCCAGCAGCCCAGCGGGGGACTCCTACGAGCAGTACTTC
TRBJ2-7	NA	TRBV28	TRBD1	CASGQGFSF	TGTGCCTCCGGACAGGGTTTTAGCTTC
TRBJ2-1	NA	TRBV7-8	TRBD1	CASSLAGQGYNEQFF	TGTGCCAGCAGCTTAGCGGGACAGGGTTACAATGAGCAGTTCTTC
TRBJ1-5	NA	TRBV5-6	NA	CASSRNRDQPQHF	TGTGCCAGCAGCAGAAACAGGGATCAGCCCCAGCATTTT
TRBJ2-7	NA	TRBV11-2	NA	CASSPSSGIDYRQYF	TGTGCCAGCAGCCCCTCAAGCGGTATTGACTACCGTCAGTACTTC
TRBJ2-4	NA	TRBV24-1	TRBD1	CATSDGSGTGSIQYF	TGTGCCACCAGTGATGGATCCGGGACAGGGTCCATTCAGTACTTC
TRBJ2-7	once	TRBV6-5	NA	CASSYAPGSSYEQYF	TGTGCCAGCAGTTACGCTCCGGGTAGCTCCTACGAGCAGTACTTC
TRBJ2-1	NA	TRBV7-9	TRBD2	CASSSPPIGLAEYNEQFF	TGTGCCAGCAGCTCCCCCCCGATAGGACTAGCGGAGTACAATGAGCAGTTCTTC
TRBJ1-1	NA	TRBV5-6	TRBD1	CASSRTGLNTEAFF	TGTGCCAGCAGCCGGACAGGGTTGAACACTGAAGCTTTCTTT
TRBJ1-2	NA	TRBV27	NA	CASRQGINYGYTF	TGTGCCAGCAGGCAGGGGATCAACTATGGCTACACCTTC
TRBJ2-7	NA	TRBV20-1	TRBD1	CSASGTAYEQYF	TGCAGTGCTAGTGGGACAGCGTACGAGCAGTACTTC
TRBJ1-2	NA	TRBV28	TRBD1	CASRTGNYGYTF	TGTGCCAGCCGGACAGGCAACTATGGCTACACCTTC